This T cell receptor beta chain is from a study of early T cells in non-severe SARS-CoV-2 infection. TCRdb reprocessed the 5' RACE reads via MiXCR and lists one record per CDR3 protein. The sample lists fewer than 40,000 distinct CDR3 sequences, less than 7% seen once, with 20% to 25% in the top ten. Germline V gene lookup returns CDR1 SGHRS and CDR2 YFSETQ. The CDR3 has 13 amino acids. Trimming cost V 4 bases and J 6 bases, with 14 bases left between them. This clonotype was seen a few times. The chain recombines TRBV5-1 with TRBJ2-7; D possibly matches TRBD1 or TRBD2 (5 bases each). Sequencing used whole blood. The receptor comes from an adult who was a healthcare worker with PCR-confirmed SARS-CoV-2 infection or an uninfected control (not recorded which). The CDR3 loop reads CASSPGDLSEQYF. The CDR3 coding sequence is TGCGCCAGCAGCCCCGGGGACCTCTCCGAGCAGTACTTC. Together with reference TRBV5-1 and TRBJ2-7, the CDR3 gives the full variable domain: KAGVTQTPRYLIKTRGQQVTLSCSPISGHRSVSWYQQTPGQGLQFLFEYFSETQRNKGNFPGRFSGRQFSNSRSEMNVSTLELGDSALYLCASSPGDLSEQYFGPGTRLTVT.